The next 10 T cell receptor beta chains were all read from a single sample in a study of cytomegalovirus exposure and HLA in healthy donors. Primers for the PCR totalled 60 Vbeta and 13 Jbeta. The repertoire was sequenced with immunoSEQ multiplex PCR; TCRdb's copy has only in-frame clones and lacks some. The data show approximately 240,000 clones, with roughly 90% seen just once and around 1% held by the top ten. Sample: PBMCs. Source of these receptors: a woman aged 18-29 years in good health and CMV-seronegative.

The gene calls are TRBV4-3 and TRBJ1-2; D gene uncertain. Trimming pared 4 bases from V and 2 bases from J, leaving 14 bases between. CDR3 length: 15 residues. Per the germline V gene, CDR1 is LGHNA and CDR2 is YSLEER. CDR3 region: CASSPLNRENYGYTF. CDR3 in DNA: TGCGCCAGCAGCCCTCTAAACAGAGAGAACTATGGCTACACCTTC.

The V and J genes are TRBV7-9 and TRBJ2-5, with 8 nucleotides matching TRBD2. Germline V gene sequence: CDR1 SEHNR, CDR2 FQNEAQ (reference sequence). V shed 5 bases, J shed 7 bases, and the junction held 3 bases outside the gene matches. This CDR3 is 12 amino acids long. CDR3 DNA: TGTGCCAGCAGCACCACTAGCGGGACCCAGTACTTC. This gives the protein CASSTTSGTQYF.

J is TRBJ2-2 and V is TRBV10-1; the D gene is possibly TRBD1 (6 bases). Germline loops: CDR1 WNHNN, CDR2 SYGVQD (reference sequence). The CDR3 has 16 residues. V lost 7 bases, J lost 5 bases, and 20 bases lay in between. In DNA form, the CDR3 reads TGCGCCAGCAATGGGACATTGAATTTTCGTACCGGGGAGCTGTTTTTT. Amino acid sequence: CASNGTLNFRTGELFF.

This clone showed up just once. The J gene is TRBJ2-1, the V gene TRBV13; no clear D. Germline V gives CDR1 PRHDT, CDR2 FYEKMQ (reference sequence). This CDR3 is built from 16 residues. Trimming shortened V by 3 bases and J by 2 bases, and 14 bases separated the two germline ends. The CDR3 loop is CASSLFRGSTYNEQFF. CDR3 nucleotides: TGTGCCAGCAGCTTGTTTCGCGGTTCAACCTACAATGAGCAGTTCTTC.

This clone was picked up one time. This rearrangement joins TRBV19 to TRBJ2-7, with D possibly matching TRBD2 (6 bases). Germline V CDR1 and CDR2: LNHDA, SQIVND (reference sequence). This CDR3 has 15 amino acids. The V end was cut by 4 bases, the J end by 3 bases, with 16 bases between. CDR3 nucleotide sequence: TGTGCCAGTAGTAACTTCCCGGGACTCAACTACGAGCAGTACTTC. Protein: CASSNFPGLNYEQYF.

In DNA, the CDR3 is TGTGCCAGCAGCCACGGACTAGCGGGATCACTCTCCTACGAGCAGTACTTC. Translating gives CASSHGLAGSLSYEQYF. The V and J genes are TRBV7-2 and TRBJ2-5, with 12 positions matching TRBD2. Judging by the DNA end, TRBJ2-7 fits better; the J call may be wrong. This CDR3 spans 17 amino acids. Germline CDR1 reads SGHTA; CDR2 reads FQGNSA.

The sample holds one count of this clone. V usage is TRBV7-9 and J usage is TRBJ1-1, with D perhaps matching TRBD1 (5 bases). Germline values: CDR1 SEHNR, CDR2 FQNEAQ (reference sequence). V gave up 6 bases and J gave up 4 bases, with 30 bases separating them. The CDR3 spans 19 residues. CDR3 DNA: TGTGCCAGCAGACGAACGGGGGTTGGCAGGAGGGCTTGGGCCACTGAAGCTTTCTTT. Translated: CASRRTGVGRRAWATEAFF.

V is TRBV30 and J is TRBJ2-1; 8 bases agree with TRBD2. V gave up 2 bases and J gave up 4 bases; unmatched junction bases: 16. CDR1 is GTSNPN and CDR2 is SVGIG in the germline V gene (reference sequence). CDR3 size: 18 residues. CDR3 nucleotides: TGTGCCTGGAGTCCAGGCGGGTCCCGGACTAGCAATTACAATGAGCAGTTCTTC. The encoded protein is CAWSPGGSRTSNYNEQFF.

CDR3 bases: TGTGCCAGCACCCCCGACAGGGGGCGATACAATGAGCAGTTCTTC. Amino acids: CASTPDRGRYNEQFF. The chain is built from TRBV2 and TRBJ2-1, with 10 positions matching TRBD1. The CDR3 runs 15 residues. Germline lookup yields CDR1 SNHLY and CDR2 FYNNEI. The V and J ends lost 7 bases and 4 bases, in that order; junction bases with no gene match: 7.

This clone was seen once. The chain couples TRBV4-3 to TRBJ2-1; D ambiguous. The CDR3 spans 12 residues. Trimming pared 0 bases from V and 10 bases from J, leaving 7 bases between. Germline-derived CDR1 and CDR2 are LGHNA and YSLEER. The DNA of the CDR3 is TGCGCCAGCAGCCAAGATGAGAGCGAGCAGTTCTTC. Its translation: CASSQDESEQFF.